Listed here are 26 T cell receptor beta chains from one sample, sequenced in a study of PD-1 blockade in classical Hodgkin lymphoma (dated by TCRdb to 2018 to 2020). Library preparation used the immunoSEQ multiplex PCR assay. TCRdb obtained this table from immuneACCESS and retained in-frame rearrangements with V and J assigned. These tables miss some clones; where compared with another copy, unresolved V genes account for less than half of the shortfall, and the remainder is unexplained. This sample is represented by about 21,000 clones; 88% of them were singletons. The ten largest clonotypes hold about 5% of the sample. Read against the paper, the sample's time point label means: cycle 4 day 1 (C4D1), after around six weeks of nivolumab. Every trial patient had relapsed after autologous stem cell transplantation, and cohorts A, B and C differed in prior brentuximab vedotin exposure. Magnetic negative selection with a Miltenyi CD8+ T cell isolation kit was used to purify CD8+ T cells from thawed PBMCs.

Sequences were derived from CD8+ T cells from blood, sampled before the fourth cycle of nivolumab. The receptors stem from a human donor with classical Hodgkin lymphoma.

V and J are TRBV29-1 and TRBJ2-7; the match to TRBD1 covers 8 bases. This CDR3 region has 14 residues. Germline loops: CDR1 SQVTM, CDR2 ANQGSEA. With 4 bases clipped from V and 3 bases from J, the junction kept 8 bases outside the gene matches. CDR3 bases: TGCAGCGTTGGGTCCGACAGGGGAGGCTACGAGCAGTACTTC. Its protein product is CSVGSDRGGYEQYF.

This clone was counted only a few times. The rearrangement links TRBV9 to TRBJ1-2; possible D gene TRBD1, 5 bases. From germline, CDR1 is SGDLS and CDR2 YYNGEE. V lost 3 bases, J lost 8 bases, and 26 bases lay in between. This CDR3 contains 17 residues. In nucleotides, the CDR3 is TGTGCCAGCAGCGATGGATTGGACATCAACTATTCAGGCGGCTACACCTTC. It codes for CASSDGLDINYSGGYTF. The entire variable domain, with the rest obtained from reference TRBV9 and TRBJ1-2, is as follows: DSGVTQTPKHLITATGQRVTLRCSPRSGDLSVYWYQQSLDQGLQFLIQYYNGEERAKGNILERFSAQQFPDLHSELNLSSLELGDSALYFCASSDGLDINYSGGYTFGSGTRLTVV.

This chain joins TRBV28 and TRBJ2-7; the D is unclear. V was cut by 3 bases and J by 2 bases, with 5 bases left in between. The CDR3 extends over 12 amino acids. The germline CDR1 and CDR2 sequences are MDHEN and SYDVKM. Here the CDR3 reads CASSFAAYEQYF. For the CDR3, the DNA is TGTGCCAGCAGTTTTGCAGCCTACGAGCAGTACTTC.

The V call is TRBV27, the J call TRBJ2-3, with D unclear. V was trimmed by 3 bases and J by 8 bases, leaving 9 bases between them. Germline-derived CDR1 and CDR2 are MNHEY and SMNVEV (reference sequence). CDR3 length: 12 residues. CDR3: CASSFPSGTQYF. The CDR3 coding sequence is TGTGCCAGCAGTTTTCCATCGGGTACGCAGTATTTT.

Of note for this clone: Other DNA variants within this sample encode the same CDR3. The chain uses TRBV5-1 and TRBJ1-5, with a tentative D call TRBD1 (5 bases). Germline CDR1 reads SGHRS; CDR2 reads YFSETQ. Trimming pared 2 bases from V and 5 bases from J, leaving 8 bases between. CDR3 length: 13 amino acids. The CDR3 nucleotides are TGCGCCAGCAGCTTTGAAGGGGATCAGCCCCAGCATTTT. Its translation is CASSFEGDQPQHF.

The DNA of the CDR3 is TGTGCCAGTGAACAGGGGACTAGCACTGAAGCTTTCTTT. It encodes CASEQGTSTEAFF. The chain links TRBV9 to TRBJ1-1; 7 bases align to TRBD1. This CDR3 has 13 amino acids. The V gene end was trimmed by 8 bases and the J gene end by 4 bases; junction bases not matched to a gene: 8. CDR1 and CDR2 (germline): SGDLS, YYNGEE. The whole variable domain, remainder taken from reference TRBV9 and TRBJ1-1, is DSGVTQTPKHLITATGQRVTLRCSPRSGDLSVYWYQQSLDQGLQFLIQYYNGEERAKGNILERFSAQQFPDLHSELNLSSLELGDSALYFCASEQGTSTEAFFGQGTRLTVV.

The chain recombines TRBV30 with TRBJ2-7, with D possibly matching TRBD1 (6 bases). Trimming pared 8 bases from V and 0 bases from J, leaving 14 bases between. This CDR3 has 13 residues. Germline loops: CDR1 GTSNPN, CDR2 SVGIG (reference sequence). The CDR3 sequence is CAQLQGPSYEQYF. CDR3 DNA sequence: TGTGCCCAGCTACAGGGCCCCTCCTACGAGCAGTACTTC. Based on the CDR3 plus reference TRBV30 and TRBJ2-7, the full variable domain is SQTIHQWPATLVQPVGSPLSLECTVEGTSNPNLYWYRQAAGRGLQLLFYSVGIGQISSEVPQNLSASRPQDRQFILSSKKLLLSDSGFYLCAQLQGPSYEQYFGPGTRLTVT.

The J gene is TRBJ2-7, the V gene TRBV27; either TRBD1 or TRBD2 may fit D (6 bases each). The V end lost 2 bases, the J end lost 7 bases, and 15 bases lay between the germline ends. Germline V gene lookup returns CDR1 MNHEY and CDR2 SMNVEV (reference sequence). The CDR3 runs to 14 residues. The CDR3 DNA follows: TGTGCCAGCAGTTTAAGGGGGGAGGTGAGGGAGCAGTACTTC. Its protein product is CASSLRGEVREQYF.

This chain links TRBV27 with TRBJ2-1; D gene unclear. CDR1 is MNHEY and CDR2 is SMNVEV in the germline V gene (reference sequence). The CDR3 runs 14 residues. Trimming shortened V by 4 bases and J by 5 bases, and 12 bases separated the two germline ends. CDR3 residues: CASSSWVSDNEQFF. CDR3 in DNA: TGTGCCAGCAGTTCATGGGTTTCGGACAATGAGCAGTTCTTC.

The chain couples TRBV27 to TRBJ2-1, with 8 bases matching TRBD2. The CDR3 is made up of 19 amino acids. Germline V CDR1 and CDR2: MNHEY, SMNVEV (reference sequence). V was pared by 5 bases and J by 2 bases, with 17 bases of the junction left unmatched. The CDR3 reads CASSPRGGRVVNPYNEQFF. As DNA, the CDR3 is TGTGCCAGCAGTCCTCGGGGGGGCCGAGTAGTGAATCCCTACAATGAGCAGTTCTTC.

V usage is TRBV4-2 and J usage is TRBJ2-7; D gene ambiguous. From germline, CDR1 is LGHNA and CDR2 YNFKEQ. This CDR3 has 14 amino acids. Trimming left V 1 base short and J 1 base short, with 8 bases between. The CDR3 loop is CASSQAALSYEQYF. The CDR3 region has the DNA TGTGCCAGCAGCCAAGCCGCCCTATCCTACGAGCAGTACTTC.

V usage is TRBV28 and J usage is TRBJ2-3; the D gene is possibly TRBD2 (5 bases). The V gene's germline CDR1 is MDHEN and CDR2 SYDVKM. This CDR3 is built from 14 residues. The V end lost 5 bases, the J end lost 0 bases, and 9 bases lay between the germline ends. The CDR3 region is CASSKLVSTDTQYF. CDR3 bases: TGTGCCAGCAGTAAACTAGTTAGCACAGATACGCAGTATTTT.

The table lists this clone with a count of one. The chain carries TRBV6-5 and TRBJ2-1; no definite D call. Germline V gene data show CDR1 as MNHEY and CDR2 as SVGAGI. V gave up 11 bases and J gave up 9 bases, with 20 bases separating them. The CDR3 has 13 residues. The CDR3 sequence is CAHSVGGQSEQFF. In DNA form, the CDR3 reads TGTGCCCACAGCGTGGGCGGCCAAAGTGAGCAGTTCTTC.

This rearrangement joins TRBV9 to TRBJ2-2, with D possibly TRBD1 on 5 matching bases. The CDR3 extends over 13 amino acids. V lost 0 bases, J lost 11 bases, and 11 bases lay in between. Germline CDR1 is SGDLS and CDR2 is YYNGEE. The CDR3 DNA reads TGTGCCAGCAGCGTAGCCCGGCAGGGTGAGCTGTTTTTT. This translates into CASSVARQGELFF.

In its sample, this clone was seen once. The CDR3 sequence: CASSPPSRGSYNEQFF. In nucleotides, the CDR3 is TGTGCCAGCAGCCCACCATCCCGAGGCTCCTACAATGAGCAGTTCTTC. The chain recombines TRBV28 with TRBJ2-1; no definite D call. This CDR3 spans 16 amino acids. V was clipped by 6 bases and J by 0 bases, with 15 bases between them. The germline CDR1 and CDR2 sequences are MDHEN and SYDVKM.

This clone appeared once. J is TRBJ2-1 and V is TRBV27, with D uncertain. Trimming left V 8 bases short and J 4 bases short, with 6 bases between. The germline CDR1 and CDR2 sequences are MNHEY and SMNVEV (reference sequence). CDR3 length: 11 amino acids. The CDR3 loop reads CASWRYNEQFF. CDR3 DNA: TGTGCCAGCTGGCGATACAATGAGCAGTTCTTC.

The chain uses TRBV7-9 and TRBJ2-7; perhaps TRBD1 as D (7 bases). V dropped 4 bases and J dropped 5 bases, with 21 bases sitting between them. Germline loops: CDR1 SEHNR, CDR2 FQNEAQ (reference sequence). This CDR3 spans 16 amino acids. CDR3 protein: CASSSRGQAGIHEQYF. The DNA of the CDR3 is TGTGCCAGCAGCTCCCGCGGACAGGCGGGGATCCACGAGCAGTACTTC.

V is TRBV5-6 and J is TRBJ1-2; a weak D match, TRBD1 (5 bases). CDR1 and CDR2 (germline): SGHDT, YYEEEE. Deletions cut 0 bases from V and 4 bases from J, with 13 bases between. The CDR3 has 15 amino acids. The CDR3 DNA reads TGTGCCAGCAGCTTGGAGGGACCCGCCAGCTATGGCTACACCTTC. It encodes CASSLEGPASYGYTF.

The chain links TRBV4-1 to TRBJ2-5; D unclear. The germline V gene encodes CDR1 MGHRA and CDR2 YSYEKL. With 1 base removed from V and 1 base from J, the gap between germline ends came to 10 bases. The CDR3 has 15 amino acids. The CDR3 DNA reads as TGCGCCAGCAGCCAAGGCCCGGCAACCCAAGAGACCCAGTACTTC. Protein: CASSQGPATQETQYF.

The CDR3 DNA is TGCGCCAGCAGTGACCCCCGGGAGCCCACCGGGGAGCTGTTTTTT. Translating gives CASSDPREPTGELFF. The chain has TRBV10-1 and TRBJ2-2; D might be TRBD2 (6 bases). This CDR3 region has 15 residues. Germline V CDR1 and CDR2: WNHNN, SYGVQD (reference sequence). The V and J ends lost 3 bases and 4 bases respectively, with 12 bases between them.

This sequence joins TRBV10-3 and TRBJ2-3; 9 positions agree with TRBD1. This CDR3 has 17 residues. Germline V lookup: CDR1 ENHRY, CDR2 SYGVKD. V lost 4 bases to trimming and J lost 0 bases; unmatched junction nucleotides: 8. For the CDR3, the DNA is TGTGCCATCAGTGTTACCGGGACAGGGACTAGCACAGATACGCAGTATTTT. It yields the protein CAISVTGTGTSTDTQYF.

This clone occurred once. V usage is TRBV25-1 and J usage is TRBJ1-2, with 7 bases matching TRBD1. CDR3 length: 17 residues. V gave up 3 bases and J gave up 0 bases; unmatched junction bases: 10. Germline loops: CDR1 MGHDK, CDR2 SYGVNS. CDR3 in amino acids: CASSDSRLGTANYGYTF. In DNA form, the CDR3 reads TGTGCCAGCAGTGACTCCCGCCTCGGGACAGCTAACTATGGCTACACCTTC.

The rearrangement joins TRBV7-9 to TRBJ2-3; 9 positions agree with TRBD2. V was clipped by 4 bases and J by 5 bases; unmatched bases: 1. Germline CDR1 is SEHNR and CDR2 is FQNEAQ (reference sequence). The length of the CDR3 is 13 residues. CDR3 amino acids: CASSYSGGDTQYF. The DNA of the CDR3 is TGTGCCAGCAGCTATAGCGGGGGAGATACGCAGTATTTT.

The rearrangement links TRBV4-1 to TRBJ1-1; D unresolved. V lost 3 bases and J 3 bases, leaving 23 bases between the germline ends. This CDR3 is built from 18 residues. Germline CDR1 reads MGHRA; CDR2 reads YSYEKL. CDR3 sequence reads: CASSQDVFESPLDTEAFF. The CDR3 bases are TGCGCCAGCAGCCAGGATGTCTTCGAATCCCCCCTGGACACTGAAGCTTTCTTT.

The chain recombines TRBV7-9 with TRBJ1-2; a possible D gene is TRBD1 (6 bases). V shed 6 bases and J shed 2 bases, with 13 bases lying between them. Per germline, CDR1 SEHNR and CDR2 FQNEAQ (reference sequence). CDR3 length: 14 amino acids. As DNA, the CDR3 is TGTGCCAGCAGGAAGGCAGGGACAAACTATGGCTACACCTTC. This translates into CASRKAGTNYGYTF.

The J gene is TRBJ2-5, the V gene TRBV7-6; D ambiguous. The J call is doubtful: the DNA matches TRBJ2-7 better. CDR1 and CDR2 from the germline V gene are SGHVS and FNYEAQ. The CDR3 is made up of 13 amino acids. The CDR3 bases are TGTGCCAGCAGCCCTGCTGAACACTACGAGCAGTACTTC. As protein: CASSPAEHYEQYF.